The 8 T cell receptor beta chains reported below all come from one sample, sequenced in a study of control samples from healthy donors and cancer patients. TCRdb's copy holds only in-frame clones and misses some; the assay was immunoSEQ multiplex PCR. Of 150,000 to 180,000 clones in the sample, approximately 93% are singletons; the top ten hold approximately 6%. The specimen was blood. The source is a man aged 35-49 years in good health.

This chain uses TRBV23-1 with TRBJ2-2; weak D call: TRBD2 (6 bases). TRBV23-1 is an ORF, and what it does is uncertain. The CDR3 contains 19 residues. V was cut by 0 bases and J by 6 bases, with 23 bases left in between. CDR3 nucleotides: TGCGCCAGCAGTCAATCGAAGTCAGGGAGGAAGACACGAGCCGGGGAGCTGTTTTTT. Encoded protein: CASSQSKSGRKTRAGELFF.

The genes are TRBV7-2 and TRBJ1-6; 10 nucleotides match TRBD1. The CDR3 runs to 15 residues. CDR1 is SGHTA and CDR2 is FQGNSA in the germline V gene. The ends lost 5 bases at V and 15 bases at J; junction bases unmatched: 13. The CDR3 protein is CASSRTGTGEGILHF. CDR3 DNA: TGTGCCAGCAGCCGGACCGGGACAGGGGAAGGTATCCTCCACTTT. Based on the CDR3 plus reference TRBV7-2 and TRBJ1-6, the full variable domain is GAGVSQSPSNKVTEKGKDVELRCDPISGHTALYWYRQSLGQGLEFLIYFQGNSAPDKSGLPSDRFSAERTGGSVSTLTIQRTQQEDSAVYLCASSRTGTGEGILHFGNGTRLTVT.

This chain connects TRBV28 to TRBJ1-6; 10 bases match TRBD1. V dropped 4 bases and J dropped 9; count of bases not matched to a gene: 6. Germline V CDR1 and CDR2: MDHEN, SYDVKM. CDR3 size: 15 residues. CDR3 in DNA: TGTGCCAGCAGTTATCGGACAGGGGGTTTTTCACCCCTCCACTTT. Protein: CASSYRTGGFSPLHF.

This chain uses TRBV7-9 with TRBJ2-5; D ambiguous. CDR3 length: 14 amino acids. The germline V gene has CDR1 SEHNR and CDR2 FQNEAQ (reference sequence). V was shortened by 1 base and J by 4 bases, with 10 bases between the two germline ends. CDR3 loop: CASSLVLVGETQYF. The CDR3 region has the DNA TGTGCCAGCAGCTTAGTGCTGGTTGGAGAGACCCAGTACTTC.

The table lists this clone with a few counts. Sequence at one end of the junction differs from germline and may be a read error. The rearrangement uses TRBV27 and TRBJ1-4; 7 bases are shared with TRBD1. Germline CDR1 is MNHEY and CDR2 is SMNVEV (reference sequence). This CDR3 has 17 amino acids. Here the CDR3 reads CASSLSPPTGLNEKLFF. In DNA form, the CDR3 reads TGTGCCAGCAGTCTATCCCCCCCGACAGGGTTGAATGAAAAACTGTTTTTT.

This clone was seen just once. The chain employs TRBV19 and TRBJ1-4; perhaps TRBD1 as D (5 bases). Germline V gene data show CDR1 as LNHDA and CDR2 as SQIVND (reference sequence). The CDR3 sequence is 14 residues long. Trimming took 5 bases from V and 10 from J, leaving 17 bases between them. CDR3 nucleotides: TGTGCCAGTAGTCCCGGACGGCCCCAGGGAAAACTGTTTTTT. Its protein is CASSPGRPQGKLFF.

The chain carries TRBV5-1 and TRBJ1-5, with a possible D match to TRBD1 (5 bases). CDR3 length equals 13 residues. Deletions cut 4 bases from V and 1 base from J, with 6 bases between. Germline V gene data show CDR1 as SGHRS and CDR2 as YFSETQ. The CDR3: CASSRDSNQPQHF. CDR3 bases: TGCGCCAGCAGCCGGGACAGCAATCAGCCCCAGCATTTT.

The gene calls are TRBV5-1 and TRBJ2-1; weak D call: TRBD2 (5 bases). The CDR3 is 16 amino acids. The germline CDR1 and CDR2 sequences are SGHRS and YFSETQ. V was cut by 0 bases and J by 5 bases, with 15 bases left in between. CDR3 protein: CASSLEGLAPDNEQFF. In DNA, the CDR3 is TGCGCCAGCAGCTTGGAAGGATTAGCGCCAGACAATGAGCAGTTCTTC.